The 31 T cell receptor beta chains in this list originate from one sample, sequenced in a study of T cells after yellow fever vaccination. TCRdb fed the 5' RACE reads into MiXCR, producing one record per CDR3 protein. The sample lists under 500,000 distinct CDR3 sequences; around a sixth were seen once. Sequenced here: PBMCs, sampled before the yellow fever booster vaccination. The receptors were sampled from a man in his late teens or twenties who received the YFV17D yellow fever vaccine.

Here the CDR3 DNA reads TGTGCCATCAGTTCCCCGGGACAGGGGGTTCGGACTGAAGCTTTCTTT. This sequence encodes CAISSPGQGVRTEAFF. The rearrangement links TRBV10-3 to TRBJ1-1; 11 bases fit TRBD1. The CDR3 sequence is 16 residues long. Germline assignment: CDR1 ENHRY and CDR2 SYGVKD. The V segment lost 5 bases and the J segment 5 bases; nucleotides outside the gene matches: 10.

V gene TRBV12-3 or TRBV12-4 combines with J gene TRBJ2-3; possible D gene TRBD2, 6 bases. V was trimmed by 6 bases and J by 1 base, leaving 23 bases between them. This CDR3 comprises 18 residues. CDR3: CASSPMRSAGFRTDTQYF. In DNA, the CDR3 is TGTGCCAGCAGCCCAATGCGATCGGCGGGGTTCCGCACAGATACGCAGTATTTT.

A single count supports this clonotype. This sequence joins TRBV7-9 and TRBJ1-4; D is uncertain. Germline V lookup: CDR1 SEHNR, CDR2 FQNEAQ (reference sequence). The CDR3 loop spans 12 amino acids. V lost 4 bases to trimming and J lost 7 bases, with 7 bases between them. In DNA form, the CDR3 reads TGTGCCAGCAGCTCTTCAGCTGAAAAACTGTTTTTT. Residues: CASSSSAEKLFF.

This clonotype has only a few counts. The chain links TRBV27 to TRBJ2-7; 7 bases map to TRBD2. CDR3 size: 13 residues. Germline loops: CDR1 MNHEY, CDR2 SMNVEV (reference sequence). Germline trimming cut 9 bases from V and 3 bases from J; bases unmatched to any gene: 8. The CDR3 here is CARRSGDDYEQYV. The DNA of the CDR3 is TGTGCCAGAAGAAGCGGGGATGACTACGAGCAGTACGTC.

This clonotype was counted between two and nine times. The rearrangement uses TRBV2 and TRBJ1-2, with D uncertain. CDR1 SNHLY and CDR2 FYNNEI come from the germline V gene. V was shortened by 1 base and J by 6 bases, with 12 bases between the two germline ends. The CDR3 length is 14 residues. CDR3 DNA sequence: TGTGCCAGCAGTGAAGATTGGGCAACCCATGGCTACACCTTC. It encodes CASSEDWATHGYTF.

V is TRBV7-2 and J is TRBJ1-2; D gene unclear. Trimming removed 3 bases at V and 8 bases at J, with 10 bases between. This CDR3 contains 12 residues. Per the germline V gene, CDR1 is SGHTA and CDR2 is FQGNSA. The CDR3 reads CASSFLAMGYTF. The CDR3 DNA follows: TGTGCCAGCAGCTTCCTGGCCATGGGCTACACCTTC.

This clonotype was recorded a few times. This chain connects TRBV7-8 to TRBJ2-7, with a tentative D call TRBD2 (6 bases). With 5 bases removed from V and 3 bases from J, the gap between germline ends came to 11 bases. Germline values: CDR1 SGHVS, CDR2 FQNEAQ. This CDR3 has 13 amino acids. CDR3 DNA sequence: TGTGCCAGCAGCCGGGGAGGCGGCTACGAGCAGTACGTC. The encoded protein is CASSRGGGYEQYV.

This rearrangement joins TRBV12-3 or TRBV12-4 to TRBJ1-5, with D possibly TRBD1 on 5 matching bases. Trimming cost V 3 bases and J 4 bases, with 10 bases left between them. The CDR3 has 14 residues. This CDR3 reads CASSFGGLNQPQHF. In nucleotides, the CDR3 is TGTGCCAGCAGTTTCGGGGGGTTGAATCAGCCCCAGCATTTT.

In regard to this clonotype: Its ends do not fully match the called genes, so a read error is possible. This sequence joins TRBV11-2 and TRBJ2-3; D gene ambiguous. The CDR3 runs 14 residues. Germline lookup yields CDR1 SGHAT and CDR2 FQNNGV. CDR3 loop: CASSLGRRTDTKYF. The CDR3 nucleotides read TGTGCCAGCAGCTTAGGTCGGCGCACAGATACGAAGTATTTT.

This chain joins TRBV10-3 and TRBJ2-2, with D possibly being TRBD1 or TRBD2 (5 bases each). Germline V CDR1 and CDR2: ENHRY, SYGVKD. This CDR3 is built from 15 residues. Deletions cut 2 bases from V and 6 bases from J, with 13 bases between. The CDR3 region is CAISERGAPSGELFF. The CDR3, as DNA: TGTGCCATCAGTGAGAGAGGGGCGCCTTCCGGGGAGCTGTTTTTT.

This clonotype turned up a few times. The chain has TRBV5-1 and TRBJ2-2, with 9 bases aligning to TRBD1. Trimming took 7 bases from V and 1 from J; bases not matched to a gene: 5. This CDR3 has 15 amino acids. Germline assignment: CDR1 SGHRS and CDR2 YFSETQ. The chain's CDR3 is CASDPGQGNTGELFF. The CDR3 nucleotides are TGCGCCAGCGACCCGGGACAGGGGAACACCGGGGAGCTGTTTTTT.

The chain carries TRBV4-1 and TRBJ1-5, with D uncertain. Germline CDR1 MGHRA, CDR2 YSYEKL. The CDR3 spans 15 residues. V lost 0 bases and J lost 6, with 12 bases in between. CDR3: CASSQEWGSGQPQHF. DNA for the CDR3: TGCGCCAGCAGCCAAGAATGGGGTTCAGGTCAGCCCCAGCATTTT.

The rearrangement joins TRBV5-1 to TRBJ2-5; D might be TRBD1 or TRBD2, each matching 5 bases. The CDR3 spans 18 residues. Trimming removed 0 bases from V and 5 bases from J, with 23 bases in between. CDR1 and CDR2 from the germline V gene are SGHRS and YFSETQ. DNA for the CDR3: TGCGCCAGCAGCTTGGCCGGGGCGCTGTCGCGAAGAGGGGAGACCCAGTACTTC. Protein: CASSLAGALSRRGETQYF.

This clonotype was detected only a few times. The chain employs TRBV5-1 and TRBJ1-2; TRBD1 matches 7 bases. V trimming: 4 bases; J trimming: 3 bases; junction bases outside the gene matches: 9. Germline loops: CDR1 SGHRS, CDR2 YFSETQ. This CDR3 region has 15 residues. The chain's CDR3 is CASSVRDRDYYGYTF. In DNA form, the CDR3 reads TGCGCCAGCAGCGTCCGGGACAGAGATTACTATGGCTACACCTTC.

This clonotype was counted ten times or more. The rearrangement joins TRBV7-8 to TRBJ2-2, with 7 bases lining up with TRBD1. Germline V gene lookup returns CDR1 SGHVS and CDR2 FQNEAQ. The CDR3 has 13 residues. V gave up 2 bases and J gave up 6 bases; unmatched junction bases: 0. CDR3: CASSLRGPGELFF. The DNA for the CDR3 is TGTGCCAGCAGCTTAAGGGGGCCCGGGGAGCTGTTTTTT.

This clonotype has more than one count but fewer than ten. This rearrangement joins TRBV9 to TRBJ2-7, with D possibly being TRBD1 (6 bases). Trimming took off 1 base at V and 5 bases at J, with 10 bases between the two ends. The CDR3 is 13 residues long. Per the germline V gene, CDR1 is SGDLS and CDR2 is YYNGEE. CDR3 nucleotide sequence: TGTGCCAGCAGCGTACCCGGACAGAACGAGCAGTACTTC. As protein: CASSVPGQNEQYF. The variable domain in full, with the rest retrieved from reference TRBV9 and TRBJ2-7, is DSGVTQTPKHLITATGQRVTLRCSPRSGDLSVYWYQQSLDQGLQFLIQYYNGEERAKGNILERFSAQQFPDLHSELNLSSLELGDSALYFCASSVPGQNEQYFGPGTRLTVT.

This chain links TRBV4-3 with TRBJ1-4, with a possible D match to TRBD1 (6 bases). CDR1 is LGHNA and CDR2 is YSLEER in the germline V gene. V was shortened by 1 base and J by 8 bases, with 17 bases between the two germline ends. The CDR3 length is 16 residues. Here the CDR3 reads CASSQGHRDVREKLFF. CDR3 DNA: TGCGCCAGCAGCCAAGGCCACAGGGACGTTAGGGAAAAACTGTTTTTT.

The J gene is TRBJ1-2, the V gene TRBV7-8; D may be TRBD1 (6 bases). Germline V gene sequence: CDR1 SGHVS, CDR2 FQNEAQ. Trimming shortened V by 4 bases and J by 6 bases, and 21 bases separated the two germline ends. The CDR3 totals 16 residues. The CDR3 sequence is CASSSDSSQGKHGYTF. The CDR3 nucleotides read TGTGCCAGCAGCTCAGATTCCTCACAGGGAAAGCATGGCTACACCTTC.

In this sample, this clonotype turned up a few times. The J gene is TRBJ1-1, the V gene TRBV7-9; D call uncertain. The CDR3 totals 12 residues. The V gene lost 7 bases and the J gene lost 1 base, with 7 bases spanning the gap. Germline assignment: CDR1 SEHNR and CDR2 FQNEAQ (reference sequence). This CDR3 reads CASIGGNTEAFF. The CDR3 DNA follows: TGTGCCAGCATAGGCGGGAACACTGAAGCTTTCTTT.

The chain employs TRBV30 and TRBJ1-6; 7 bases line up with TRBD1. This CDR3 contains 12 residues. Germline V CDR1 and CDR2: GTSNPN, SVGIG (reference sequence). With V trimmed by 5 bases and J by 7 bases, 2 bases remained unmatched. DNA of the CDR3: TGTGCCTGGGGGACAGACAATTCACCCCTCCACTTT. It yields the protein CAWGTDNSPLHF.

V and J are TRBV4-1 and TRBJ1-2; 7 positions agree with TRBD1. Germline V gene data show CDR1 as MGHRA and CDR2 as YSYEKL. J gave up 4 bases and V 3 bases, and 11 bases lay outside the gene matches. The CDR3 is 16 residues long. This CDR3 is CASSQPTGDSSYGYTF. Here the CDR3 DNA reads TGCGCCAGCAGCCAGCCAACAGGGGATTCCTCCTATGGCTACACCTTC.

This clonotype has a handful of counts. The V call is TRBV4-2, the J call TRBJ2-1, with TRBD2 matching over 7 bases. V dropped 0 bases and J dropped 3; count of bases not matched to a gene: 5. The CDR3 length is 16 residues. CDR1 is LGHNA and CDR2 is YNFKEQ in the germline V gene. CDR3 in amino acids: CASSQDRAGLYNEQFF. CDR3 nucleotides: TGTGCCAGCAGCCAAGATCGAGCGGGGCTCTACAATGAGCAGTTCTTC.

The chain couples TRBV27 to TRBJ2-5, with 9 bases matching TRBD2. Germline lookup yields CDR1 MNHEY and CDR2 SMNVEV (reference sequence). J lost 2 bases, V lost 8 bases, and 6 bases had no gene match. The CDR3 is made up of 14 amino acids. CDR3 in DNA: TGTGCCAGCGGGTGGCTAGCGGGGCAAGAGACCCAGTACTTC. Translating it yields CASGWLAGQETQYF.

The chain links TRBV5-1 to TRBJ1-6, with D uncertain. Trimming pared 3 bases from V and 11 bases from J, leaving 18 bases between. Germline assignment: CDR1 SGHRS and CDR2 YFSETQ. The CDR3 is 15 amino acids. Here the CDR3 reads CASSSEAGSLAPLHF. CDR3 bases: TGCGCCAGCAGCTCCGAAGCGGGGAGTTTGGCACCCCTCCACTTT.

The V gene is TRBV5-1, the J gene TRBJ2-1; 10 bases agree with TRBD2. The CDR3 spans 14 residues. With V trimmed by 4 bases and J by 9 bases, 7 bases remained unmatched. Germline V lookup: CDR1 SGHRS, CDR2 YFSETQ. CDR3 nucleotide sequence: TGCGCCAGCAGCCCAGCGGGGGGGCCTGGTGAGCAGTTCTTC. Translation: CASSPAGGPGEQFF.

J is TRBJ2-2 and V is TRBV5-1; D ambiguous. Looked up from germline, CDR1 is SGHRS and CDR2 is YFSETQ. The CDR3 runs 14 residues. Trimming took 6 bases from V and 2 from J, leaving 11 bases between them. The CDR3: CASNLDRNTGELFF. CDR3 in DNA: TGCGCCAGCAATCTGGACCGAAACACCGGGGAGCTGTTTTTT.

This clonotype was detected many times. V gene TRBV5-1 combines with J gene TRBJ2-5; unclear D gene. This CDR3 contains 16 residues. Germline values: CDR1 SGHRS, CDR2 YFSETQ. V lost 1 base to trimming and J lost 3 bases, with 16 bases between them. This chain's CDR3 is CASSLLPLGQKETQYF. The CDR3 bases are TGCGCCAGCAGCTTGCTGCCCCTTGGGCAGAAAGAGACCCAGTACTTC.

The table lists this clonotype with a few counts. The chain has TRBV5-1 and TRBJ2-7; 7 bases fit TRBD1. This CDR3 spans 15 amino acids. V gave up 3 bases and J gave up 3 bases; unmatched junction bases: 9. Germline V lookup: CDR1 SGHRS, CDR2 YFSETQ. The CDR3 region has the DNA TGCGCCAGCAGCTACCTTAGGCAGGGGGACTACGAGCAGTACTTC. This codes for CASSYLRQGDYEQYF. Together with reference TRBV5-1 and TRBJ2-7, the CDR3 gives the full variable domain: KAGVTQTPRYLIKTRGQQVTLSCSPISGHRSVSWYQQTPGQGLQFLFEYFSETQRNKGNFPGRFSGRQFSNSRSEMNVSTLELGDSALYLCASSYLRQGDYEQYFGPGTRLTVT.

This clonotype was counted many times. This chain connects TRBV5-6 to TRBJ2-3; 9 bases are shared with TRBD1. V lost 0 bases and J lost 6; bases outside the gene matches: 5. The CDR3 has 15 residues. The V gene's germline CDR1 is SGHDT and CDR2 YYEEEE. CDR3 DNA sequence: TGTGCCAGCAGCTTGGGGGGACAGGGCTTGGATACGCAGTATTTT. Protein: CASSLGGQGLDTQYF.

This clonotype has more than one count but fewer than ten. The CDR3 DNA reads as TGTGCCAGCAGTTTGACAGAATATAACACTGAAGCTTTCTTT. Protein sequence: CASSLTEYNTEAFF. The chain links TRBV6-6 to TRBJ1-1, with D possibly TRBD1 on 5 matching bases. Germline CDR1 and CDR2: MNHNY and SVGAGI (reference sequence). This CDR3 region has 14 residues. The V end was cut by 4 bases, the J end by 2 bases, with 11 bases between.

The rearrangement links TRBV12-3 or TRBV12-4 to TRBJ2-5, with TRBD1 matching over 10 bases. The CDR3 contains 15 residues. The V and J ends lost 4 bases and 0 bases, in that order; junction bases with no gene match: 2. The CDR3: CASSWDRGHQETQYF. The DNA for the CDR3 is TGTGCCAGCAGTTGGGACAGGGGCCACCAAGAGACCCAGTACTTC.